This T cell receptor (beta chain) was recorded in a study of T cells in women clearing cervical HPV infection. All donors had a single incident cervical HPV16 infection, not prevalent. Whole-study results and caveats: Repertoire richness, not evenness, was significantly elevated in CIN3+ cases versus controls.

CDR1 and CDR2 from the germline V gene are SGHDT and YYEEEE. The V and J ends lost 3 bases and 3 bases respectively, with 10 bases between them. The CDR3 consists of 13 residues. In regard to this clone: Its specificity is not known. The observed sequence ends 3 residues before the CDR3 terminus, with the missing tail filled in from the germline J gene.

The assay was immunoSEQ multiplex PCR, and TCRdb's table has in-frame clones only and misses some. There are 31,000 or so clones in the sample, with 4.2% held by the top ten. The TCR was taken from a woman aged 18 to 75 with a cervical HPV16 infection that either progressed to CIN3+ or cleared (not recorded which). The material sequenced was blood buffy coat. J is TRBJ2-7 and V is TRBV5-6, with D hard to call. The CDR3 protein is CASSYPEVYEQYF. The CDR3 bases that were read are TGTGCCAGCAGCTATCCAGAGGTCTACGAG.